These 9 T cell receptor beta chains came from one sample sequenced in a study of T-cell reconstitution after alpha-beta-depleted transplantation in children. During its preparation, the TCRbeta library received unique molecular identifiers. From the PCR reads, TCRdb called clonotypes with MiXCR, one entry per CDR3 protein. Here the sample spans 300,000 to 400,000 distinct CDR3 sequences, more than 20% being singletons. The sequencing used PBMCs, mostly from graft donor cells, collected 180 days after TCRalphabeta/CD19-depleted stem cell transplant. Receptor source: a male patient younger than 18 who had a stem cell transplant for acute lymphoblastic leukemia, so the T cells may come from the graft donor.

V is TRBV12-5 and J is TRBJ2-3; TRBD2 aligns across 10 bases. Germline V gene data show CDR1 as LGHNT and CDR2 as FRNRAP. CDR3 length: 15 residues. V gave up 6 bases and J gave up 3 bases; unmatched junction bases: 6. CDR3 coding DNA: TGTGCTAGTGGGGTAGCGGGAGGCCCAACAGATACGCAGTATTTT. It encodes CASGVAGGPTDTQYF.

This chain connects TRBV7-9 to TRBJ2-3; D might be TRBD1 (5 bases). CDR3 size: 12 residues. Germline V gives CDR1 SEHNR, CDR2 FQNEAQ (reference sequence). Trimming cost V 3 bases and J 7 bases, with 8 bases left between them. CDR3 coding DNA: TGTGCCAGCAGCTTGGGGCTAAATACGCAGTATTTT. As protein: CASSLGLNTQYF.

V and J are TRBV11-2 and TRBJ2-7; D gene unclear. This CDR3 contains 12 residues. Germline values: CDR1 SGHAT, CDR2 FQNNGV. V lost 5 bases and J 7 bases, leaving 12 bases between the germline ends. Written as DNA, the CDR3 is TGTGCCAGCAGCCCGCCCGTGAGGGAGCAGTACTTC. It is translated as CASSPPVREQYF.

This clonotype was seen at least ten times. The gene calls are TRBV27 and TRBJ2-7, with 10 bases lining up with TRBD1. Germline CDR1 is MNHEY and CDR2 is SMNVEV (reference sequence). The CDR3 runs to 14 residues. The V segment lost 5 bases and the J segment 7 bases; nucleotides outside the gene matches: 8. The CDR3 sequence is CASSPPGQGIEQYF. For the CDR3, the DNA is TGTGCCAGCAGTCCCCCGGGACAGGGGATTGAGCAGTACTTC.

This clonotype was picked up a small number of times. The rearrangement links TRBV20-1 to TRBJ2-4; D possibly corresponds to TRBD2 (5 bases). Germline CDR1 is DFQATT and CDR2 is SNEGSKA (reference sequence). Trimming left V 3 bases short and J 6 bases short, with 15 bases between. The CDR3 runs to 14 residues. The CDR3 sequence: CSASGWRLLNIQYF. The CDR3 region has the DNA TGCAGTGCTAGTGGATGGAGGTTACTAAACATTCAGTACTTC.

DNA of the CDR3: TGTGCCAGCAGCGCCTTACTAGCGGTCCCACCTCCTTTTAGCACAGATACGCAGTATTTT. Amino acids: CASSALLAVPPPFSTDTQYF. This sequence joins TRBV9 and TRBJ2-3; 8 bases agree with TRBD2. The germline CDR1 and CDR2 sequences are SGDLS and YYNGEE. The CDR3 contains 20 residues. J lost 0 bases, V lost 3 bases, and 18 bases had no gene match.

V and J are TRBV7-9 and TRBJ1-5, with TRBD1 matching over 8 bases. The CDR3 spans 15 residues. V gave up 11 bases and J gave up 0 bases; unmatched junction bases: 9. Germline V gene lookup returns CDR1 SEHNR and CDR2 FQNEAQ (reference sequence). CDR3 in DNA: TGTGCCTCCTCAGGACAGGGTCATAGCAATCAGCCCCAGCATTTT. Protein sequence: CASSGQGHSNQPQHF.

V and J are TRBV12-3 or TRBV12-4 and TRBJ2-5; D gene ambiguous. This CDR3 is 16 amino acids long. V was pared by 4 bases and J by 1 base, with 16 bases between. The CDR3 DNA sequence: TGTGCCAGCAGTTGGGGATCACTCCTGTCCCAAGAGACCCAGTACTTC. Its protein is CASSWGSLLSQETQYF.

V and J are TRBV3-1 and TRBJ2-1; unclear D gene. Germline lookup yields CDR1 LGHDT and CDR2 YNNKEL (reference sequence). The CDR3 has 13 amino acids. V was clipped by 5 bases and J by 2 bases, with 7 bases between them. Here the CDR3 reads CASSGPTYNEQFF. The CDR3 DNA sequence: TGTGCCAGCAGCGGGCCCACCTACAATGAGCAGTTCTTC.